This TCR beta chain was captured in a study of T cells after somatic rescue of genetic block. The V gene's germline CDR1 is SEHNR and CDR2 FQNEAQ (reference sequence). V lost 1 base to trimming and J lost 4 bases; unmatched junction nucleotides: 2. CDR3 length equals 14 residues. Repertoires were generated with immunoSEQ multiplex PCR, while TCRdb's copy carries only in-frame clones and drops some. The sample carries about 67,000 clones, under 95% recorded once. The sequencing input was peripheral blood mononuclear cells (PBMCs). The chain couples TRBV7-9 to TRBJ2-5, with 8 nucleotides matching TRBD2. The TCR originated in a man between 40 and 49 years old. CDR3 sequence: CASSLVAGGETQYF. The CDR3 bases are TGTGCCAGCAGCTTAGTTGCGGGAGGAGAGACCCAGTACTTC.